This TCR beta chain was retrieved from a study of T cell repertoires in cytomegalovirus infection. Study summary: Public signatures in TCR beta pointed to CMV infection and matching HLA type. Study results and limitations: Clonotype analysis showed dominance of the ex vivo response by HLA-C-restricted CMV-specific TCR beta clonotypes. Identification of carriers of CMV plus the relevant HLA was achieved through cumulative public TCR beta family frequency.

Germline V gene sequence: CDR1 MGHRA, CDR2 YSYEKL. CDR3 length: 16 amino acids. Between the trimmed V and J ends, which lost 0 bases and 6 bases, there was a span of 15 bases. TCRdb redid the calling of the reads with MiXCR, one entry per CDR3 protein. This sample has about 920,000 distinct CDR3 sequences; approximately 31% occur once, and the top ten carry roughly 13%. As regards this clonotype: Its specificity is not known.

The sample here was cultured CD8+ T cells from PBMCs, taken from culture after CMV antigen stimulation. The source is a human donor in good health (CMV status not recorded). Some clones in this sample may be carry-over from other donors' samples. The rearrangement links TRBV4-1 to TRBJ2-1; D tentatively reads TRBD1 or TRBD2 (6 bases each). The CDR3 bases are TGCGCCAGCAGCCAAGATCACGGGGGCCTGGGCAATGAGCAGTTCTTC. This sequence encodes CASSQDHGGLGNEQFF.